Listed below are T cell receptor beta chains from one sample, sequenced in a study of cytomegalovirus exposure and HLA in healthy donors. Here immunoSEQ multiplex PCR was the method, and the copy in TCRdb shows in-frame clones only, minus some. Found here are more than 90,000 clones, 78% of them singletons; the top ten hold over 3%. Sequenced input: PBMCs. Source of these receptors: a woman between 40 and 55 years old in good health and CMV-seronegative. CDR3s include the opening cysteine and the closing phenylalanine or tryptophan. The D gene is left open where the match is weak. Some rows have no size entry. The others give once, few or many, or a class for an expanded clone.

CASSLTGNSYNEQFF	TGTGCCAGCAGCTTGACAGGCAACTCCTACAATGAGCAGTTCTTC	TRBV5-5	TRBJ2-1	-	-
CASSFLAVSHNEQFF	TGTGCCAGCAGCTTTCTAGCGGTTAGCCACAATGAGCAGTTCTTC	TRBV7-6	TRBJ2-1	-	TRBD2
CASSSRQFGNTIYF	TGTGCCAGCAGTTCTAGACAGTTCGGAAACACCATATATTTT	TRBV28	TRBJ1-3	-	-
CASSSNPGIGTQYF	TGTGCCAGCAGCTCGAACCCAGGGATCGGGACCCAGTACTTC	TRBV11-2	TRBJ2-5	-	-
CASSLSTGGKNEQYF	TGTGCCAGCAGTTTATCGACGGGCGGGAAAAACGAGCAGTACTTC	TRBV27	TRBJ2-7	-	-
CASSLTTQDSQYF	TGTGCCAGCAGCTTAACGACCCAAGACTCCCAGTATTTT	TRBV7-3	TRBJ2-3	-	-
CASRGTGPYEQYF	TGTGCCAGCAGGGGGACAGGGCCCTACGAGCAGTACTTC	TRBV2	TRBJ2-7	-	TRBD1
CASSLNGQGVNEQFF	TGTGCCAGCAGCTTAAACGGGCAGGGGGTTAATGAGCAGTTCTTC	TRBV11-2	TRBJ2-1	once	TRBD1
CASSFQAGGGELFF	TGTGCCAGCAGTTTCCAAGCGGGAGGCGGGGAGCTGTTTTTT	TRBV28	TRBJ2-2	-	TRBD2
CASSPNPPGLGGDEQFF	TGCGCCAGCAGCCCTAACCCCCCGGGACTAGGGGGAGATGAGCAGTTCTTC	TRBV5-1	TRBJ2-1	once	TRBD2
CASSQYRGTADEQYF	TGTGCCAGCAGTCAATACAGGGGAACCGCCGACGAGCAGTACTTC	TRBV28	TRBJ2-7	-	TRBD1
CAWSVSRFSGIGETQYF	TGTGCCTGGAGTGTATCTCGATTTAGCGGGATAGGAGAGACCCAGTACTTC	TRBV30	TRBJ2-5	-	TRBD2
CASSPSTGGSYEQYF	TGTGCTAGCAGCCCTTCGACAGGGGGCAGCTACGAGCAGTACTTC	TRBV7-7	TRBJ2-7	-	TRBD1
CASSLGTAFEAFF	TGTGCCAGCAGTCTCGGGACAGCCTTTGAAGCTTTCTTT	TRBV28	TRBJ1-1	-	TRBD1
CASSLGVAVYNEQFF	TGCGCCAGCAGCTTAGGGGTGGCCGTCTACAATGAGCAGTTCTTC	TRBV5-1	TRBJ2-1	-	-
CASSFMGAANQPQHF	TGTGCCAGCAGTTTTATGGGGGCCGCAAATCAGCCCCAGCATTTT	TRBV6-6	TRBJ1-5	-	-
CASSLASSTDTQYF	TGTGCCAGCAGTCTAGCGTCTAGCACAGATACGCAGTATTTT	TRBV6-4	TRBJ2-3	-	-
CASSALAGSGNEQFF	TGTGCCAGCAGCGCGCTAGCGGGATCAGGCAATGAGCAGTTCTTC	TRBV6-1	TRBJ2-1	-	TRBD2
CASSPQDGSGSYTF	TGTGCCAGCAGTCCTCAGGACGGTTCGGGGAGCTACACCTTC	TRBV28	TRBJ1-2	-	-
CAIRDDRGGSNQPQHF	TGTGCCATCAGGGATGACAGGGGAGGCAGCAATCAGCCCCAGCATTTT	TRBV10-3	TRBJ1-5	few	TRBD1
CASSDGLVLYEQYF	TGTGCCAGCAGCGACGGACTAGTCCTCTACGAGCAGTACTTC	TRBV11-1	TRBJ2-7	-	TRBD2
CASSPDRASNQPQHF	TGTGCCAGCAGCCCGGACAGGGCCAGCAATCAGCCCCAGCATTTT	TRBV5-8	TRBJ1-5	-	TRBD1
CASSGGYEQYF	TGTGCCAGCAGTGGCGGCTACGAGCAGTACTTC	TRBV25-1	TRBJ2-7	-	-
CASSLDAGGNYEQYF	TGCGCCAGCAGCTTGGACGCGGGAGGGAACTACGAGCAGTACTTC	TRBV5-1	TRBJ2-7	once	TRBD2
CASSIDRGLNYGYTF	TGTGCCAGTAGTATCGACAGGGGGCTTAACTATGGCTACACCTTC	TRBV19	TRBJ1-2	-	TRBD1
CAWSNEGEPRFAFF	TGTGCCTGGAGTAATGAGGGAGAGCCCCGGTTTGCTTTCTTT	TRBV30	TRBJ1-1	-	-
CASSLGSSYNEQFF	TGTGCCAGCAGCTTGGGCAGCTCCTACAATGAGCAGTTCTTC	TRBV11-2	TRBJ2-1	-	-
CAIRAADEAFF	TGTGCCATCAGAGCGGCAGATGAAGCTTTCTTT	TRBV2	TRBJ1-1	-	-
CASSFRDRGKLLTF	TGTGCCAGCAGCTTTCGGGACAGGGGAAAACTCCTGACTTTC	TRBV7-2	TRBJ2-6	once	TRBD1
CASSLSPRNTEAFF	TGTGCCAGCAGTTTATCACCCAGGAACACTGAAGCTTTCTTT	TRBV27	TRBJ1-1	-	-
CASSPPGQEGTQYF	TGTGCCAGCAGTCCCCCGGGACAGGAGGGTACGCAGTATTTT	TRBV6-5	TRBJ2-3	few	TRBD1
CASSFQALVAKNIQYF	TGTGCCAGCAGTTTTCAAGCGCTCGTAGCCAAAAACATTCAGTACTTC	TRBV27	TRBJ2-4	-	-
CASSPRGLGQGLYEQYF	TGTGCCAGCAGCCCTAGAGGGTTGGGACAGGGGTTGTACGAGCAGTACTTC	TRBV28	TRBJ2-7	-	TRBD1
CASTLGGGSFNEQFF	TGTGCCAGCACGTTGGGAGGCGGGAGCTTCAATGAGCAGTTCTTC	TRBV5-4	TRBJ2-1	-	TRBD2